Sequencing of this T cell receptor (beta chain) was carried out in a study of shared clonotypes between healthy human individuals. Selected positively for CCR7 and CD45RO-negative, naive CD8 cells excluded terminally differentiated effector memory CD45RA+ cells. Every donor was a Caucasian adult from Nashville, Tennessee. The assay was immunoSEQ multiplex PCR, and TCRdb's table has in-frame clones only and misses some. The top ten hold approximately 1% of the sample, which has some 2 million clones, roughly 95% seen once. The CDR3 length is 15 residues. J gave up 5 bases and V 4 bases, and 7 bases lay outside the gene matches. Germline V gene data show CDR1 as PRHDT and CDR2 as FYEKMQ (reference sequence).

The chain links TRBV13 to TRBJ1-4; 7 nucleotides align to TRBD1. The sequenced material came from naive CD8+ T cells sorted from blood. The clonotype was recovered from a man aged 18 to 29 in good health. The CDR3 DNA reads TGTGCCAGCAGCTCTTCCGGGACAGAAAATGAAAAACTGTTTTTT. Protein product: CASSSSGTENEKLFF.